This T cell receptor beta chain was identified during a study of T cells in Graves' hyperthyroidism and ophthalmopathy (dated by TCRdb to the late 2010s). About the study as a whole: Peripheral blood samples were taken at the time of initial diagnosis, prior to any treatment. To identify TCR V-J signatures that set the groups apart, the researchers used a discovery cohort of 90 to 100 patients, made up of 43 with Graves' ophthalmopathy and 55 to 65 with stable Graves' hyperthyroidism. Prospective prediction of ophthalmopathy was tested in an independent validation cohort consisting of under 20 hyperthyroidism patients and 15 to 17 patients who later progressed to ophthalmopathy. The approximately 95 discovery patients were divided at random into training and test sets in a 7:3 ratio. The study also compared thyroid tissue and blood T-cell repertoires from over 5 Graves' hyperthyroidism patients. After blood sampling, hyperthyroidism patients were treated with methimazole at a starting dose of 30 mg daily, and ophthalmopathy patients were treated with high-dose intravenous methylprednisolone. The paper describes TCR Vbeta CDR3 sequencing of 120 to 150 peripheral blood samples, made up of roughly 45 ophthalmopathy patients, roughly 75 hyperthyroidism patients and around 17 progressor patients. What the authors observed across the whole study: No statistical method was used to fix the sample size in advance, and group allocation was not hidden from the investigators. Most expanded thyroid clonotypes (frequency above 0.001) were also detected in blood, suggesting blood repertoires may reflect thyroid immune responses. During validation, the model predicted progression to ophthalmopathy a median of about 6.3 months ahead of onset, with around 70% sensitivity and 72% to 85% specificity. In cross-validation, a model built on a 13 V-J signature told ophthalmopathy apart from stable hyperthyroidism with 87.88% sensitivity and about 81% specificity, and in testing the same model reached 80%/75%.

This clonotype was observed many times. Its target antigen remains unknown. Qualities for individual bases were not recorded, and no much larger clone is one base off. Amplification of TCR beta CDR3 regions was carried out from RNA transcripts. The TCR CDR3 was subjected to a first round of RT-PCR using the HTBI primer set and the Qiagen OneStep RT-PCR kit. Libraries were constructed in a second round of multiplex PCR, after which size selection and purification were performed. The libraries were sequenced on an Illumina HiSeq2000 using paired-end 100 bp reads. The paper's processing steps were these. SOAPnuke was used to process the raw data, removing reads that contained adapters or uncalled bases, had a mean Phred below 15, or lacked an exact match to the constant primer or identifier. COPE v1.2.5 was used to merge the high-quality paired reads, and each unique nucleotide sequence was defined as a clonotype. MiTCR v1.1 was used to align the clonotypes against IMGT TRBV, TRBD and TRBJ reference segments. Only V-J combinations with frequency above 0.0001, covering about 99% of repertoires, were analysed. The TCS score was defined as F50 (clonal expansion) divided by E x V (chaos), with BLOSUM62-based TCRdist calculated between CDR3 peptides within each V-J. Welch's t-statistics and random forest reduced approximately 520 V-J features to about 13, which were used in a naive Bayes classifier (R e1071). Through fastp at Q25 and MiXCR, TCRdb rebuilt clones from the public reads, retaining in-frame beta chains. Here each entry gathers all rows of one CDR3 protein and keeps the most common genes and DNA. TCRdb, rather than the study authors, made the V and J calls. The sample contains under 650,000 distinct CDR3 sequences, 15% to 20% of them found a single time. Less than 4.5% of the sample is taken by the ten largest.

Stable Graves' hyperthyroidism was defined as the absence of progression to ophthalmopathy over 18 months of follow-up. Hyperthyroidism patients were newly diagnosed, had a disease duration of under 2 months, and were aged 18 to 65 years. Exclusion was applied to patients with uncontrolled infections, other autoimmune diseases, pregnancy or lactation. Clinical symptoms, serum thyroxine and TRAb, thyroid ultrasound, and orbital computed tomography formed the basis for the diagnoses. Ficoll-Paque density gradient centrifugation was used to isolate PBMCs from 8.5 to 10 ml of fresh peripheral blood. Total RNA was extracted using Trizol reagent, and RNA quality was assessed on an Agilent 2100 Bioanalyzer. In the germline V gene, CDR1 corresponds to MDHEN and CDR2 to SYDVKM. From the cysteine through the phenylalanine, the CDR3 covers 14 amino acids. Solely the CDR3 DNA is kept, with 42 bases framed from the first base. V is cut by 1 base and J by 10 bases, and the space between the germline ends is 11 bases.

The sequenced sample consisted of blood. The chain uses TRBV28 and TRBJ1-6; TRBD1 might be the D gene, on 5 matching bases. This clonotype was obtained from a woman aged 30 to 39 with Graves' hyperthyroidism. The bases read TGTGCCAGCAGTTTATCGACAGAAGGATCACCCCTCCACTTT. Translated, this gives CASSLSTEGSPLHF.